A single sample is the source of the 10 T cell receptor beta chains below, sequenced in a study of human T cells and chemical hapten exposure. Researchers extracted total RNA from unfractionated whole blood. Each CDR3 protein gets one entry after TCRdb re-called the 5' RACE reads with MiXCR. The sample lists tens of thousands of distinct CDR3 sequences, approximately 8% occurring once. These receptors originate from a male donor in good health.

This clonotype was counted ten times or more. The chain is built from TRBV29-1 and TRBJ2-1; TRBD2 matches 10 bases. Germline V gene data show CDR1 as SQVTM and CDR2 as ANQGSEA. This CDR3 has 14 residues. The ends lost 7 bases at V and 6 bases at J; junction bases unmatched: 9. CDR3 DNA sequence: TGCAGCGGTTCCCTAGCGGGAGAAGTCAATGAGCAGTTCTTC. This gives the protein CSGSLAGEVNEQFF.

The rearrangement links TRBV14 to TRBJ2-7; D call uncertain. Germline V gives CDR1 SGHDN, CDR2 FVKESK. The germline V and J ends were trimmed by 1 base and 7 bases, with 11 bases remaining between them. This CDR3 spans 13 amino acids. The CDR3 DNA sequence: TGTGCCAGCAGCCAAGGGTTGCCGGGTGAGCAGTACTTC. Protein sequence: CASSQGLPGEQYF.

This clonotype was picked up many times. The chain uses TRBV7-2 and TRBJ2-1; 12 positions agree with TRBD1. V gave up 1 base and J gave up 7 bases; unmatched junction bases: 5. Per germline, CDR1 SGHTA and CDR2 FQGNSA. The CDR3 runs 16 residues. CDR3 loop: CASSLVGQGARNEQFF. CDR3 nucleotides: TGTGCCAGCAGCTTAGTGGGACAGGGGGCGCGTAATGAGCAGTTCTTC. Drawing the rest from reference TRBV7-2 and TRBJ2-1, the complete variable domain is GAGVSQSPSNKVTEKGKDVELRCDPISGHTALYWYRQSLGQGLEFLIYFQGNSAPDKSGLPSDRFSAERTGGSVSTLTIQRTQQEDSAVYLCASSLVGQGARNEQFFGPGTRLTVL.

This clonotype was found a few times. This chain connects TRBV12-5 to TRBJ1-1; 7 positions match TRBD1. V gave up 0 bases and J gave up 0 bases; unmatched junction bases: 10. CDR1 LGHNT and CDR2 FRNRAP come from the germline V gene. The CDR3 covers 18 residues. CDR3 nucleotides: TGTGCTAGTGGTTTGGTACGGGACAGCGTCCAGATGAACACTGAAGCTTTCTTT. It encodes CASGLVRDSVQMNTEAFF.

This clonotype was found many times. The J gene is TRBJ2-3, the V gene TRBV10-1; TRBD2 agrees at 13 bases. This CDR3 has 15 amino acids. V shed 4 bases, J shed 4 bases, and the junction held 2 bases outside the gene matches. Germline CDR1 reads WNHNN; CDR2 reads SYGVQD (reference sequence). The CDR3 spells CASSAGLAGPDTQYF. CDR3 in DNA: TGCGCCAGCAGTGCGGGACTAGCGGGGCCAGATACGCAGTATTTT.

This clonotype was counted a few times. This rearrangement joins TRBV25-1 to TRBJ2-7; no firm D call. With 7 bases removed from V and 0 bases from J, the gap between germline ends came to 10 bases. This CDR3 is built from 13 residues. Germline V gene lookup returns CDR1 MGHDK and CDR2 SYGVNS. DNA of the CDR3: TGTGCCAGCAATACGGTCCGCTCCTACGAGCAGTACTTC. Its protein is CASNTVRSYEQYF.

This clonotype has only a few counts. The CDR3 protein is CASSLFGPGRHSPLHF. The CDR3 DNA is TGTGCCAGCAGCTTATTCGGCCCCGGCAGGCATTCACCCCTCCACTTT. This sequence joins TRBV7-3 and TRBJ1-6; D gene ambiguous. Germline assignment: CDR1 SGHTA and CDR2 FQGTGA. The V end was cut by 2 bases, the J end by 8 bases, with 16 bases between. The CDR3 has 16 residues.

A few counts support this clonotype. The chain joins TRBV15 to TRBJ2-7; D is uncertain. Germline lookup yields CDR1 LNHNV and CDR2 YYDKDF (reference sequence). The V end was cut by 1 base, the J end by 2 bases, with 6 bases between. The CDR3 totals 13 residues. CDR3 amino acids: CATSRGHPYEQYF. The CDR3 bases are TGTGCCACCAGCAGAGGACACCCCTACGAGCAGTACTTC.

This clonotype came up many times. The genes are TRBV27 and TRBJ1-5; the match to TRBD1 covers 7 bases. The CDR3 totals 14 residues. Germline V gives CDR1 MNHEY, CDR2 SMNVEV (reference sequence). V gave up 6 bases and J gave up 9 bases; unmatched junction bases: 11. The DNA of the CDR3 is TGTGCCAGCAGCCCAGGACAGGCACCTCTGCCCCAGCATTTT. This codes for CASSPGQAPLPQHF.

This clonotype appeared a few times. The V call is TRBV14, the J call TRBJ2-3; TRBD2 matches at 9 bases. Trimming cost V 1 base and J 2 bases; bases outside gene matches: 4. The CDR3 spans 16 residues. The germline CDR1 and CDR2 sequences are SGHDN and FVKESK. This chain's CDR3 is CASSQAGLAYTDTQYF. DNA of the CDR3: TGTGCCAGCAGCCAAGCGGGACTAGCTTACACAGATACGCAGTATTTT.